The 14 T cell receptor beta chains listed next were all sequenced from one sample in a study of cytomegalovirus exposure and HLA in healthy donors. Use of 60 Vbeta and 13 Jbeta primers characterized the PCR. Produced via immunoSEQ multiplex PCR; TCRdb's table is partial and in-frame only. The table has under 110,000 clones, more than 80% seen once. The material sequenced was PBMCs. Source of these receptors: a man aged 30-40 years in good health and CMV-seronegative.

In DNA form, the CDR3 reads TGTGCCAGCAGACAGCCTGGATACGAGCAGTACTTC. It yields the protein CASRQPGYEQYF. The chain carries TRBV28 and TRBJ2-7; no clear D. This CDR3 is 12 amino acids long. Per germline, CDR1 MDHEN and CDR2 SYDVKM. Trimming cost V 6 bases and J 4 bases, with 10 bases left between them. Supplemented by reference TRBV28 and TRBJ2-7, the full variable domain reads DVKVTQSSRYLVKRTGEKVFLECVQDMDHENMFWYRQDPGLGLRLIYFSYDVKMKEKGDIPEGYSVSREKKERFSLILESASTNQTSMYLCASRQPGYEQYFGPGTRLTVT.

Worth noting for this clone: Sequence at one end of the junction differs from germline and may be a read error. The genes are TRBV4-1 and TRBJ2-1, with 14 positions matching TRBD2. The CDR3 is 14 residues long. Germline V CDR1 and CDR2: MGHRA, YSYEKL. The CDR3 spells CASSQEVRGLAGVF. CDR3 nucleotide sequence: TGCGCCAGCAGCCAGGAGGTGCGGGGACTAGCGGGAGTCTTC.

The chain links TRBV7-9 to TRBJ1-5, with D perhaps TRBD1 (5 bases). Germline CDR1 reads SEHNR; CDR2 reads FQNEAQ (reference sequence). The germline V and J ends were trimmed by 5 bases and 6 bases, with 17 bases remaining between them. This CDR3 has 15 amino acids. Written as DNA, the CDR3 is TGTGCCAGCAGCCGGGGTCAGGGAGGCGTTCAGCCCCAGCATTTT. It is translated as CASSRGQGGVQPQHF.

V and J are TRBV4-1 and TRBJ2-5, with D unresolved. CDR3 length equals 15 residues. Per germline, CDR1 MGHRA and CDR2 YSYEKL. Trimming left V 0 bases short and J 4 bases short, with 12 bases between. CDR3 sequence reads: CASSQDLSGRETQYF. CDR3 in DNA: TGCGCCAGCAGCCAAGATCTGTCCGGTCGAGAGACCCAGTACTTC.

The J gene is TRBJ2-7, the V gene TRBV7-9; the match to TRBD2 covers 7 bases. Trimming removed 2 bases from V and 6 bases from J; junction bases left unmatched: 19. The germline CDR1 and CDR2 sequences are SEHNR and FQNEAQ (reference sequence). CDR3 length: 18 amino acids. The chain's CDR3 is CASSLQPALGRQRGEQYF. The CDR3 DNA follows: TGTGCCAGCAGCTTACAACCGGCCCTCGGCAGGCAGCGGGGCGAGCAGTACTTC.

CDR3 sequence: CASSPVNRITEAFF. DNA for the CDR3: TGCGCCAGCAGCCCGGTCAACAGGATCACTGAAGCTTTCTTT. This chain links TRBV5-1 with TRBJ1-1; TRBD1 is a possible D gene (5 bases). CDR3 length equals 14 residues. Looked up from germline, CDR1 is SGHRS and CDR2 is YFSETQ. The germline V and J ends were trimmed by 4 bases and 4 bases, with 14 bases remaining between them. The variable domain in full, completed from reference TRBV5-1 and TRBJ1-1, reads KAGVTQTPRYLIKTRGQQVTLSCSPISGHRSVSWYQQTPGQGLQFLFEYFSETQRNKGNFPGRFSGRQFSNSRSEMNVSTLELGDSALYLCASSPVNRITEAFFGQGTRLTVV.

The chain carries TRBV6-1 and TRBJ2-7; possibly TRBD1 for D (6 bases). Deletions cut 6 bases from V and 0 bases from J, with 9 bases between. Germline values: CDR1 MNHNS, CDR2 SASEGT. The CDR3 contains 13 residues. CDR3 sequence: CASRQGSSYEQYF. The CDR3 bases are TGTGCCAGCAGACAGGGTAGCTCCTACGAGCAGTACTTC.

This clone was counted a single time. This chain uses TRBV7-8 with TRBJ1-6; TRBD1 matches 8 bases. The V segment lost 5 bases and the J segment 8 bases; nucleotides outside the gene matches: 8. CDR1 SGHVS and CDR2 FQNEAQ come from the germline V gene. The CDR3 runs to 15 residues. CDR3 sequence: CASSKRTGTDSPLHF. The CDR3 DNA reads TGTGCCAGCAGCAAACGGACAGGGACGGATTCACCCCTCCACTTT.

This chain uses TRBV4-1 with TRBJ1-5, with TRBD1 as a possible D gene (6 bases). The V end lost 4 bases, the J end lost 0 bases, and 16 bases lay between the germline ends. There are 17 residues in the CDR3. Germline values: CDR1 MGHRA, CDR2 YSYEKL. CDR3 region: CASSPVGHDYSNQPQHF. In DNA form, the CDR3 reads TGCGCCAGCAGCCCCGTGGGACACGACTATAGCAATCAGCCCCAGCATTTT.

The gene calls are TRBV6-5 and TRBJ1-1; D is unresolved. V shed 5 bases and J shed 6 bases, with 10 bases lying between them. The CDR3 runs 12 residues. CDR1 and CDR2 (germline): MNHEY, SVGAGI. The CDR3 nucleotides are TGTGCCAGCAGTACGGTAGCCGCTGAAGCTTTCTTT. It specifies CASSTVAAEAFF.

CDR3 DNA sequence: TGTGCCAGTACAACGAGCGGATCCTACGAGCAGTACTTC. Translation gives CASTTSGSYEQYF. V usage is TRBV19 and J usage is TRBJ2-7; D might be TRBD2 (5 bases). Germline V gene data show CDR1 as LNHDA and CDR2 as SQIVND (reference sequence). The CDR3 is 13 amino acids. Trimming removed 7 bases at V and 1 base at J, with 11 bases between.

This clone was seen a few times. The CDR3 nucleotides read TGTGCCAGCAGTTTAGGGACACCCAATGAGCAGTTCTTC. It specifies CASSLGTPNEQFF. The genes are TRBV28 and TRBJ2-1; a weak D match, TRBD1 (6 bases). V was clipped by 2 bases and J by 6 bases, with 8 bases between them. The length of the CDR3 is 13 residues. The germline V gene encodes CDR1 MDHEN and CDR2 SYDVKM.

This chain uses TRBV9 with TRBJ1-3; 8 nucleotides align to TRBD1. V lost 4 bases, J lost 3 bases, and 3 bases stayed unmatched. CDR1 is SGDLS and CDR2 is YYNGEE in the germline V gene. There are 14 residues in the CDR3. The CDR3 DNA is TGTGCCAGCAGCCTGGACAGGGATGGAAACACCATATATTTT. It yields the protein CASSLDRDGNTIYF.

This clone was found once. The chain links TRBV29-1 to TRBJ2-1; TRBD2 is a possible D gene (5 bases). The CDR3 has 14 residues. V was cut by 4 bases and J by 0 bases, with 10 bases left in between. The germline V gene has CDR1 SQVTM and CDR2 ANQGSEA. Here the CDR3 reads CSVAHEGSYNEQFF. CDR3 DNA sequence: TGCAGCGTTGCTCACGAGGGCTCCTACAATGAGCAGTTCTTC.